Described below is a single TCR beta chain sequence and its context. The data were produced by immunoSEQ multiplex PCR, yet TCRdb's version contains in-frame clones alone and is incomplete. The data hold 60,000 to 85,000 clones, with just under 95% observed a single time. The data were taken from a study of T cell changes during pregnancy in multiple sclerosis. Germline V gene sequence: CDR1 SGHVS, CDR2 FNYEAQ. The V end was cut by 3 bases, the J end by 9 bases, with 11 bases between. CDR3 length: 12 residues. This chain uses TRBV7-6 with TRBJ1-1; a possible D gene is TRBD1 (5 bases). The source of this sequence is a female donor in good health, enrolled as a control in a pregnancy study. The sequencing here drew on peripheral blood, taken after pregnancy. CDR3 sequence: CASSFPDIQAFF. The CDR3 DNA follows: TGTGCCAGCAGCTTCCCGGACATTCAAGCTTTCTTT.